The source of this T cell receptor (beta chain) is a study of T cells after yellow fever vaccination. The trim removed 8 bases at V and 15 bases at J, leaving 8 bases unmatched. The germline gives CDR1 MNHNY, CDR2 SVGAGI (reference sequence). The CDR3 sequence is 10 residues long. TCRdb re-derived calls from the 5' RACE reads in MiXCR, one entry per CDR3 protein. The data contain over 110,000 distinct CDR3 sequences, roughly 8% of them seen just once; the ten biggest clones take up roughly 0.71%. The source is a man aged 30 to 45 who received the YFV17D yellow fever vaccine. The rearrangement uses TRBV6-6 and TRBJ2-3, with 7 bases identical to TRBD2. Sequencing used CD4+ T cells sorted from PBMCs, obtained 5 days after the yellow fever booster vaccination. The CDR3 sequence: CASQVGRIYF. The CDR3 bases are TGTGCCAGCCAAGTCGGGAGGATTTATTTT.